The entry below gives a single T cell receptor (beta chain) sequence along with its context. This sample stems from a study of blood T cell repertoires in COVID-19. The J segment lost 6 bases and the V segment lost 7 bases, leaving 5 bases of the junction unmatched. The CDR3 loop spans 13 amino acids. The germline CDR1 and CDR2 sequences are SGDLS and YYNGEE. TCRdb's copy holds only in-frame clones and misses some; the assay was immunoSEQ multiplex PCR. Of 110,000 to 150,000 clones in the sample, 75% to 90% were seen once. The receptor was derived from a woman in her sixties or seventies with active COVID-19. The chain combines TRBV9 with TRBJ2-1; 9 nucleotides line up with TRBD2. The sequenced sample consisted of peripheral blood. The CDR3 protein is CASGLAGLNEQFF. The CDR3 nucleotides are TGTGCCAGCGGGCTAGCGGGACTCAATGAGCAGTTCTTC.